The 4 T cell receptor beta chains given below trace back to one sample, sequenced in a study of beta chain features in type 1 diabetes. Findings and limits, study-wide: A moderate, significant TCRB CDR3 shortening appeared in type 1 diabetes across four CD4+ subsets.

No antigen has been assigned to these receptors. Expressed TCRB transcripts were sequenced after all isolated RNA was converted to cDNA. Sequenced by immunoSEQ multiplex PCR; TCRdb stores in-frame clones only, minus some. The sample has about 360,000 clones, roughly an eighth seen once. The sequenced sample consisted of naive CD4+ T cells from blood. Receptor source: a young woman with type 1 diabetes.

The V and J genes are TRBV30 and TRBJ2-6; D perhaps matches TRBD1 (6 bases). CDR3 length: 16 residues. Germline V lookup: CDR1 GTSNPN, CDR2 SVGIG (reference sequence). V was trimmed by 5 bases and J by 1 base, leaving 15 bases between them. The CDR3 sequence is CAWARGQPSGANVLTF. CDR3 nucleotides: TGTGCCTGGGCTCGGGGACAACCTTCTGGGGCCAACGTCCTGACTTTC.

The rearrangement links TRBV19 to TRBJ2-3, with a possible D match to TRBD1 (5 bases). Germline V CDR1 and CDR2: LNHDA, SQIVND (reference sequence). Deletions cut 0 bases from V and 2 bases from J, with 12 bases between. The CDR3 has 16 amino acids. In DNA form, the CDR3 reads TGTGCCAGTAGTATAGATAAAGGGGCGATCACAGATACGCAGTATTTT. The encoded protein is CASSIDKGAITDTQYF.

This clone was seen only a few times. V gene TRBV5-1 combines with J gene TRBJ1-2; 10 nucleotides match TRBD1. This CDR3 is built from 17 residues. Germline CDR1 SGHRS, CDR2 YFSETQ. V dropped 4 bases and J dropped 2; count of bases not matched to a gene: 11. CDR3 loop: CASSPGGAGQGNYGYTF. DNA of the CDR3: TGCGCCAGCAGCCCCGGTGGGGCGGGACAGGGGAACTATGGCTACACCTTC. The whole variable domain, remainder taken from reference TRBV5-1 and TRBJ1-2, is KAGVTQTPRYLIKTRGQQVTLSCSPISGHRSVSWYQQTPGQGLQFLFEYFSETQRNKGNFPGRFSGRQFSNSRSEMNVSTLELGDSALYLCASSPGGAGQGNYGYTFGSGTRLTVV.

This clone appeared a few times. This chain connects TRBV4-3 to TRBJ1-2, with unresolved D. Between the trimmed V and J ends, which lost 0 bases and 4 bases, there was a span of 9 bases. CDR3 length: 14 residues. Germline V lookup: CDR1 LGHNA, CDR2 YSLEER. The CDR3 DNA follows: TGCGCCAGCAGCCAAGAGTGGAGTTTCTATGGCTACACCTTC. This translates into CASSQEWSFYGYTF.